This passage covers 7 T cell receptor beta chains from one sample sequenced in a study of blood T cell repertoires in COVID-19. This table comes from immunoSEQ multiplex PCR, and its TCRdb copy is limited to in-frame clones, with some not included. The data show 310,000 or so clones, with 70% to 90% seen just once and 9.5% held by the top ten. The sequenced material came from PBMCs or T cells enriched from blood (not recorded which). Receptors originate from a middle-aged woman who had recovered from COVID-19.

The CDR3 is CASSLFGGGEQYF. The CDR3 bases are TGTGCCAGCAGTTTATTTGGGGGGGGCGAGCAGTACTTC. The V gene is TRBV28, the J gene TRBJ2-7; 7 nucleotides align to TRBD2. There are 13 residues in the CDR3. Germline values: CDR1 MDHEN, CDR2 SYDVKM. Trimming at V came to 1 base and at J to 6 bases, leaving 3 bases not matched to a gene.

The chain has TRBV4-1 and TRBJ2-7, with D possibly matching TRBD2 (7 bases). The CDR3 is 18 amino acids. Germline V CDR1 and CDR2: MGHRA, YSYEKL. The V gene lost 2 bases and the J gene lost 3 bases, with 23 bases spanning the gap. The CDR3 DNA sequence: TGCGCCAGCAGCCAACGCCGGTGGGGGGGGGCTGATTTCTACGAGCAGTACTTC. Translated: CASSQRRWGGADFYEQYF.

Remarks on this clone: This CDR3 is also generated by other DNA sequences in the sample. The chain couples TRBV19 to TRBJ2-7, with D maybe TRBD2 (5 bases). The V end was cut by 1 base, the J end by 6 bases, with 10 bases between. From germline, CDR1 is LNHDA and CDR2 SQIVND (reference sequence). The CDR3 runs to 13 residues. CDR3 bases: TGTGCCAGTAGTATAGGGCTAGCTGGCGAGCAGTACTTC. Amino acids: CASSIGLAGEQYF.

The chain uses TRBV9 and TRBJ1-4; a possible D gene is TRBD1 (6 bases). The V gene's germline CDR1 is SGDLS and CDR2 YYNGEE. V gave up 4 bases and J gave up 4 bases, with 14 bases separating them. The CDR3 is made up of 15 amino acids. The CDR3 reads CASSTRQDFNEKLFF. CDR3 DNA: TGTGCCAGCAGCACCAGACAGGACTTTAATGAAAAACTGTTTTTT.

The V gene is TRBV5-1, the J gene TRBJ2-7, with TRBD2 matching 7 bases. The CDR3 covers 14 residues. Germline trimming cut 0 bases from V and 1 base from J; bases unmatched to any gene: 1. Per the germline V gene, CDR1 is SGHRS and CDR2 is YFSETQ. Here the CDR3 DNA reads TGCGCCAGCAGCTTGGTCGGGGGGTCCTACGAGCAGTACTTC. Translation: CASSLVGGSYEQYF. The full variable domain, its missing parts supplied by reference TRBV5-1 and TRBJ2-7, is KAGVTQTPRYLIKTRGQQVTLSCSPISGHRSVSWYQQTPGQGLQFLFEYFSETQRNKGNFPGRFSGRQFSNSRSEMNVSTLELGDSALYLCASSLVGGSYEQYFGPGTRLTVT.

The chain has TRBV10-2 and TRBJ1-2; 7 positions match TRBD1. CDR1 is WSHSY, CDR2 SAAADI, per germline. After removal of 3 bases from V and 4 bases from J, the junction contained 5 bases not matched to a gene. The CDR3 is made up of 14 amino acids. The CDR3 DNA is TGCGCCAGCAGTGAATCTGGGACAGCCTATGGCTACACCTTC. Translation gives CASSESGTAYGYTF.

The V call is TRBV28, the J call TRBJ1-4; D perhaps matches TRBD1 (6 bases). The CDR3 is 18 amino acids. Germline V lookup: CDR1 MDHEN, CDR2 SYDVKM. Trimming removed 3 bases from V and 0 bases from J, with 17 bases in between. The chain's CDR3 is CASSFPRGPAATNEKLFF. CDR3 coding DNA: TGTGCCAGCAGTTTCCCCAGGGGTCCCGCCGCAACTAATGAAAAACTGTTTTTT.